This TCR beta chain was retrieved from a study of cytomegalovirus exposure and HLA in healthy donors (dated by TCRdb to 2017 to 2019). For the wider study: An earlier analysis of roughly 500 of the donors reported approximately 270 Gb of sequence data and 117 million unique TCR beta sequences from 150 million to 200 million T cells. A separate validation cohort of 100 to 150 different subjects was used in addition to the approximately 670-subject first cohort. A later analysis re-examined previously published TCR beta repertoires from just over 650 donors and added high-resolution HLA genotyping to investigate patterns of TCR occurrence. Class I and class II HLA loci were covered by the typing at four-digit resolution. The study aimed to test whether cataloging public T cell receptors could reveal signatures of past pathogen exposure. A later genetic analysis took genome-wide SNP genotypes for about 55% of the 666 donors and used that subset as a discovery cohort. All discovery cohort repertoires had been generated using a single sequencing platform. Rather than using new phenotypic data, the later analysis identified candidate immune exposures from TCR beta sequences and from how often those sequences occurred across donors. Alongside the repertoire data, information on donor age, sex, ethnicity and CMV serostatus was compiled. Roughly 300 gigabases of sequencing data and 70 million to 95 million unique TCR sequences made up an early release that covered over 550 HLA-typed donors. To predict cytomegalovirus infection status, the study combined high-throughput TCR immunosequencing, statistical association of individual TCRs with disease status, and machine learning. Typing coverage differed by locus: A, B, C, DRB1 and DQB1 were typed in about 629-640 donors, DQA1 in 522, DPA1 in 600 to 610, and DPB1 in 450 to 480. Across around 400 genotyped donors of the cohort, an average of approximately 220,000 unique TCR beta nucleotide sequences per donor were sequenced, and approximately 19% of those sequences were non-productive. Using immunosequencing, the study profiled T cell repertoires from about 620 subjects and related those repertoires to cytomegalovirus serostatus. An earlier analysis of approximately 630 of the donors applied high-throughput TCR beta sequencing to assess whether each TCR beta V gene segment acted as functional or pseudogenic. The genetic ancestry cluster associated with self-reported Caucasian donors included 65% to 90% of the approximately 400 genotyped donors. A few DR-DQ haplotypes were handled as single units for association and clustering because linkage in the cohort was strong. Broad study findings and their caveats: According to a later analysis, parvovirus B19, influenza, CMV and Epstein-Barr virus appeared linked to several top co-occurrence clusters. Over 15 rarely observed V segments, including chromosome 9 orphons, were excluded from the earlier analysis of approximately 600 of the donors because counts were too low. The presence/absence analyses assumed that sequencing depth was roughly uniform across donors, and that assumption may not be true. In a later analysis, about 16,000 TCR beta sequences were associated with specific HLA alleles at a false discovery rate of 0.05. While some public TCRs were present in many individuals, most TCR sequences turned up only very rarely across donors. CMV serostatus was the only immune exposure information available for the cohort. Compared with equally common non-associated chains, HLA-associated TCR beta chains in a later analysis were more clonally expanded and had lower generation probabilities. According to a later analysis, TCR association rates differed among HLA loci, with DRB1 alleles showing the most associated TCRs and HLA-C alleles showing the fewest. Strong co-occurrence of HLA alleles, especially DR and DQ, made assigning TCR associations to individual alleles difficult. According to the authors, the approach could potentially be generalized to other disease states and immunological phenotypes. Cytomegalovirus status was reported to be diagnosed by the classifier with high specificity and sensitivity in both the original and validation cohorts. A total of fewer than 200 TCR beta chains were listed by the study as associated with cytomegalovirus. Because HLA typing was unavailable for some donors at each locus, only the typed subset was used in association tests. Correlated functional status among segregating V segments might reflect linkage disequilibrium, but an unknown experimental factor could not be ruled out. In vitro tests confirmed that a few of the cytomegalovirus-associated TCR beta chains recognize cytomegalovirus antigens. In a later analysis, most CMV-associated TCR beta chains were found to appear HLA-restricted, with HLA associations seemingly driven largely by CMV exposure. In this cohort, only TCR beta chains were sequenced, and detectable features were limited by the absence of alpha or paired-chain data. In a later genetic analysis, a missense DCLRE1C variant was associated with V-gene and J-gene trimming of TCR beta chains, and the association was replicated in an independent cohort. In a later genetic analysis, fewer N-insertions in productive TCRs were reported among donors in an Asian-associated ancestry cluster than the approximately 670-donor mean. The sequencing pipeline was judged likely to have produced a cluster of highly shared sequence variants as a technical artifact. A further reported finding was that TCR beta sequences accurately predicted the HLA-A and HLA-B alleles for most subjects in the first cohort. An earlier analysis of some 590 of the donors showed that most TCR beta V segments appeared in productive rearrangements either about 87% or about 30% of the time, which broadly matched IMGT annotations.

The cohort was made up of approximately 670 healthy bone marrow donors. At the time of sampling, every cohort member was nominally healthy, though immune exposures that went unrecorded were likely present. The donor was CMV seropositive and was included in the group of 250 to 300 seropositive cohort members. A peripheral blood sample was provided by each donor, and peripheral blood mononuclear cells were used for TCR beta sequencing. Genomic DNA was extracted from the blood cell samples with the Qiagen DNeasy Blood Extraction Kit. In regard to this clone: Its recognized antigen is unknown. Base qualities were left out, and no much larger clone turns up one base away.

Preparation of the library involved the immunoSEQ multiplex PCR assay. For the multiplex PCR, a mixture combining 60 forward primers for TCR Vbeta segments and 13 reverse primers for TCR Jbeta segments was used. A multiplex PCR assay on genomic DNA amplified the CDR3 region of rearranged TCR beta genes. The amplified TCR beta libraries were sequenced on the Illumina HiSeq System as 87-base-pair reads. Concerning the study's data processing: Across the 670 or so repertoires, a later analysis counted 80 million or so unique TCR beta chains, around 11 million of which were shared by at least two donors. Raw reads were error-corrected and collapsed into unique sequences with a nearest-neighbor algorithm that merged closely related sequences to remove PCR and sequencing errors. CDR3 sequences were aligned to IMGT reference sequences to assign V, D and J gene segments. For a sequence to be retained, a match of at least six nucleotides to both a V gene segment and a J gene segment was required. Rearrangements were called productive when the CDR3 lacked stop codons and stayed in frame with V and J; all others were non-productive. Following IMGT convention, CDR3 was defined as the stretch from the second conserved V-encoded cysteine to the conserved J-encoded phenylalanine. The earlier analysis of about 560 of the donors excluded any sequence lacking an unambiguous match to a single V gene segment. An earlier analysis of 450 to 650 of the donors called V segments functional above 56.7% productive rearrangements and segregating when the between-donor standard deviation exceeded 5%. A statistical classification framework was developed to diagnose cytomegalovirus status using the catalog of TCR beta chain sequences. V and J gene assignment, in a later analysis, came from comparing TCR nucleotide sequences with IMGT/GENE-DB human TR gene sequences. The TCRdist pipeline was used in a later analysis to assign CDR3 sequences and most-parsimonious VDJ recombination scenarios. In a later analysis, every TCR beta chain was defined by the combination of its CDR3 amino acid sequence and its V-gene family, and reads without a unique V-gene family were dropped. A later analysis removed over 500 highly shared, low-generation-probability nucleotide sequences to deal with suspected cross-contamination and a sequencing artifact. A later analysis calculated a clonal expansion index for each public chain from normalized within-repertoire ranks of inferred template counts. In a later analysis, generation probabilities were computed with a VDJ recombination model fitted to out-of-frame rearrangements, and the resulting probabilities were checked against IGoR. A later analysis scored TCR-TCR, TCR-HLA and TCR-CMV co-occurrence with hypergeometric tests, applying a repertoire-size bias correction to TCR pairs. In a later analysis, false discovery rates were estimated by permuting HLA or CMV assignments 20 times. In a later analysis, co-occurring TCRs were grouped using DBSCAN, and TCRdist sequence similarity was added for clustering within HLA-allele-positive subsets. Co-occurrence clustering excluded repertoires with fewer than 30,000 or more than 120,000 public chains, plus five with anomalous nucleotide sharing. Not all clones reach the TCRdb copy of this immuneACCESS table, which keeps in-frame sequences only. Checked studies attribute under half of the gap to unresolved V genes and leave the rest unexplained. Clone size and V and J calls were adopted from that table, with D and trimming inferred from the DNA. The sample table holds about 89,000 clones, of which about 85% were seen once. The biggest ten clones account for about 7.2% of the sample.

Sequenced: PBMCs. The sequence came from a man aged 35 to 55 in good health and CMV-seropositive.

The CDR3 corresponds to CASSRGLTGSYGYTF. The DNA sequence is TGTGCCAGCAGCCGTGGTTTGACAGGGTCGTATGGCTACACCTTC. Recombination linked TRBV5-6 to TRBJ1-2; TRBD1 matches 7 bases in the middle. CDR1 and CDR2 are drawn from the germline V gene: SGHDT, YYEEEE. Inclusive of the bounding cysteine and phenylalanine, the CDR3 is 15 residues long. Kept here is only the CDR3 DNA, which spans 45 bases and is read in frame from base 1. The V end gives up 4 bases and the J end 5 bases, leaving 11 bases in the junction not matched to a gene.